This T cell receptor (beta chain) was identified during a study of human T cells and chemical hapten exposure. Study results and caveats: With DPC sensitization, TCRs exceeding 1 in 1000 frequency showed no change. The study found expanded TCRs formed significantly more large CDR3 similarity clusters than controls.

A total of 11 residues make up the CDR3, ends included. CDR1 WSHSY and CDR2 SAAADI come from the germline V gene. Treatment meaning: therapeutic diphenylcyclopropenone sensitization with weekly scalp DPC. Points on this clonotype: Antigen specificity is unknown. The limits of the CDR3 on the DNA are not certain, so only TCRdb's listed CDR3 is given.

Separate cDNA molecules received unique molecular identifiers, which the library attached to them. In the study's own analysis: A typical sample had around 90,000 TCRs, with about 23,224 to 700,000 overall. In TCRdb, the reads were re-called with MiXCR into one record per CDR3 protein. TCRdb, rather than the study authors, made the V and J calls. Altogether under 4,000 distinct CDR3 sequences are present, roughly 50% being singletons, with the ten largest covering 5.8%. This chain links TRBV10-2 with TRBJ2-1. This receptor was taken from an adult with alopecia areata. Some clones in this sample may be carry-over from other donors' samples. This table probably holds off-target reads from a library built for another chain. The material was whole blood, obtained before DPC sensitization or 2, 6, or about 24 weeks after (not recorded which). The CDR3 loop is CASILGNEQFF.